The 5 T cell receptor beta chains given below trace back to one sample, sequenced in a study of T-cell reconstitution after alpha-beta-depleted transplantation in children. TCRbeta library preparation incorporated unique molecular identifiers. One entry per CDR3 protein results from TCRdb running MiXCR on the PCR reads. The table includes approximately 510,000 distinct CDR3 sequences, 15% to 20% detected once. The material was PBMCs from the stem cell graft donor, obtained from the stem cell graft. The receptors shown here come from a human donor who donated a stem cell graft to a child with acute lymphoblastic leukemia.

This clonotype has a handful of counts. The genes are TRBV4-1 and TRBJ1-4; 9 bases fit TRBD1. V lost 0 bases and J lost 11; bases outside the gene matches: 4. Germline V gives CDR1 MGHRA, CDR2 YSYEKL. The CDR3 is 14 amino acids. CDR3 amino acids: CASSQEGTGWKLFF. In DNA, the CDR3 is TGCGCCAGCAGCCAAGAGGGGACAGGGTGGAAACTGTTTTTT.

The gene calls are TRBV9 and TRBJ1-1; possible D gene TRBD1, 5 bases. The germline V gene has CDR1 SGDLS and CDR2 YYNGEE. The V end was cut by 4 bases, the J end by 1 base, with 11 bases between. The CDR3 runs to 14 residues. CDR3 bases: TGTGCCAGCAGCCCGCTCGGACAGAACACTGAAGCTTTCTTT. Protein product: CASSPLGQNTEAFF.

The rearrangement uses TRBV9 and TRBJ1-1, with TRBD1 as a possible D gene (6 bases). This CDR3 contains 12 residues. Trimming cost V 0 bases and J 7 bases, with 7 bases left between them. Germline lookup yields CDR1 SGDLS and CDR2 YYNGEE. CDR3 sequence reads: CASSVEGDEAFF. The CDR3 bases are TGTGCCAGCAGCGTAGAGGGGGATGAAGCTTTCTTT.

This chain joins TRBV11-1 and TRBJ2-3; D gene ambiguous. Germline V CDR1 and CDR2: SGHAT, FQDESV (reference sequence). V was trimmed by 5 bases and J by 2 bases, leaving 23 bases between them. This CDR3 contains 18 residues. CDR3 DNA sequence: TGTGCCAGCAGCCCGTCCGCCTGGCGCCGCCCTCCCACAGATACGCAGTATTTT. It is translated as CASSPSAWRRPPTDTQYF.

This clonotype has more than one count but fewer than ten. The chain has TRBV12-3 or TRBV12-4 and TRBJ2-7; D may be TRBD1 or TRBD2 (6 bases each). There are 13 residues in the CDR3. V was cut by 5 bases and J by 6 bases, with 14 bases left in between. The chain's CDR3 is CASSLGGTAEQYF. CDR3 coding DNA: TGTGCCAGCAGTCTAGGGGGGACGGCCGAGCAGTACTTC.